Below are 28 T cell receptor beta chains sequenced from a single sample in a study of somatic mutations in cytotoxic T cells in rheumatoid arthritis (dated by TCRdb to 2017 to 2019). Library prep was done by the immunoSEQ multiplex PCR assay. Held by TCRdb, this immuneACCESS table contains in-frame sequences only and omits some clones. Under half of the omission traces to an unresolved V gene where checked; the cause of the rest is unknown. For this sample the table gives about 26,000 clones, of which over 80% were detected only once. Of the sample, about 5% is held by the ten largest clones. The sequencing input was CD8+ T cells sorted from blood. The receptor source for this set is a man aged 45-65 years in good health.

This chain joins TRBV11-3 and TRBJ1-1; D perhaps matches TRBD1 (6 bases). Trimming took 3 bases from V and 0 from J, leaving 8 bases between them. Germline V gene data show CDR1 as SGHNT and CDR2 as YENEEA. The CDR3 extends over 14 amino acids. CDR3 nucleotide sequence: TGTGCCAGCAGCTTGAGGGGGATGAACACTGAAGCTTTCTTT. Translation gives CASSLRGMNTEAFF.

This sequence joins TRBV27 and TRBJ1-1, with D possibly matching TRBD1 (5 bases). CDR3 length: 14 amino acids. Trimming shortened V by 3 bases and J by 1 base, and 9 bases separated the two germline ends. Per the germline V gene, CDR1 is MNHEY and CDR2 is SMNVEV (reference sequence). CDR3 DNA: TGTGCCAGCAGTTTCCTAGGGGCGAACACTGAAGCTTTCTTT. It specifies CASSFLGANTEAFF.

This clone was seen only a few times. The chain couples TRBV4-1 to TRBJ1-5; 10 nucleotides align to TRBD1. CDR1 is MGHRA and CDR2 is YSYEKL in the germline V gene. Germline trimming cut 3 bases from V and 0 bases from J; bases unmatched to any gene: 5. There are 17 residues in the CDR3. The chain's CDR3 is CASSHTRDRGSNQPQHF. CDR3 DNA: TGCGCCAGCAGCCACACTCGGGACAGGGGTAGCAATCAGCCCCAGCATTTT.

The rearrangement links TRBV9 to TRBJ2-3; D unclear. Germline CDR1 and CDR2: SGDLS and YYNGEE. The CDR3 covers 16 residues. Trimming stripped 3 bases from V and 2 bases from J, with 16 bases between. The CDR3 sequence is CASSGGSSANTDTQYF. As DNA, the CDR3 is TGTGCCAGCAGCGGGGGTAGCAGTGCCAACACAGATACGCAGTATTTT. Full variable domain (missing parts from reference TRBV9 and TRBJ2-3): DSGVTQTPKHLITATGQRVTLRCSPRSGDLSVYWYQQSLDQGLQFLIQYYNGEERAKGNILERFSAQQFPDLHSELNLSSLELGDSALYFCASSGGSSANTDTQYFGPGTRLTVL.

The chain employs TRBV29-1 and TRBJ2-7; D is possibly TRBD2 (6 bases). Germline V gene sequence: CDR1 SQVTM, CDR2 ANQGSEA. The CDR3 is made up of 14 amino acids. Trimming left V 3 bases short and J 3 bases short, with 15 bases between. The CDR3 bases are TGCAGCGTTGAGATCCCTAGCGCTGGCTACGAGCAGTACTTC. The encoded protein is CSVEIPSAGYEQYF.

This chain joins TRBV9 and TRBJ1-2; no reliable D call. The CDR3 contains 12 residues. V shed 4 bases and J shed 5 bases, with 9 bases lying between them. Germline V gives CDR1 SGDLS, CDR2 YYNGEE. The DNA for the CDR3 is TGTGCCAGCAGCTCCCCCCAGTATGGCTACACCTTC. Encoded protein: CASSSPQYGYTF.

CDR3 loop: CASSPNPQGFKETQYF. As DNA, the CDR3 is TGTGCCAGCTCACCGAACCCACAGGGTTTTAAAGAGACCCAGTACTTC. The chain carries TRBV18 and TRBJ2-5; D may be TRBD1 (6 bases). The CDR3 contains 16 residues. Trimming pared 3 bases from V and 3 bases from J, leaving 17 bases between. Germline loops: CDR1 KGHSH, CDR2 LQKENI.

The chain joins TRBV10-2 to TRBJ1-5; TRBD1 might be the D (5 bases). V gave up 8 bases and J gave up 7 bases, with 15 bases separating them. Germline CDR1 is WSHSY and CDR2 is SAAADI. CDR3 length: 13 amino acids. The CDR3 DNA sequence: TGCGCCAGCTCGAGCGGGGGTTCGCAGCCCCAGCATTTT. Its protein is CASSSGGSQPQHF.

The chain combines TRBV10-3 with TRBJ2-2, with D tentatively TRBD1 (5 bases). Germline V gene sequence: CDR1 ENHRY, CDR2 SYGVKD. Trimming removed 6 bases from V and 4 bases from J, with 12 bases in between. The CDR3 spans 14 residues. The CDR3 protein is CAIRSGIRTGELFF. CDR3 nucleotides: TGTGCCATCAGATCAGGGATTCGCACCGGGGAGCTGTTTTTT.

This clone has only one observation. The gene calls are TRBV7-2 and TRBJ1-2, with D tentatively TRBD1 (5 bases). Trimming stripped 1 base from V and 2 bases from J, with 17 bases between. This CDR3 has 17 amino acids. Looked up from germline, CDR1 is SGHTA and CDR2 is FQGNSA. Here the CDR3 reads CASSLVGGAGQNYGYTF. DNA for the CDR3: TGTGCCAGCAGCTTAGTAGGCGGGGCCGGACAAAACTATGGCTACACCTTC.

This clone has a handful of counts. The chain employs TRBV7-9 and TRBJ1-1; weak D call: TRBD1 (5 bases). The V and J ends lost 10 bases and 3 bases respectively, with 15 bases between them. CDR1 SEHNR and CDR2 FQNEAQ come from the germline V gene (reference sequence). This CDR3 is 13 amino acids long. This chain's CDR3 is CATHRDGYTEAFF. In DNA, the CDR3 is TGTGCCACACACCGGGACGGCTACACTGAAGCTTTCTTT.

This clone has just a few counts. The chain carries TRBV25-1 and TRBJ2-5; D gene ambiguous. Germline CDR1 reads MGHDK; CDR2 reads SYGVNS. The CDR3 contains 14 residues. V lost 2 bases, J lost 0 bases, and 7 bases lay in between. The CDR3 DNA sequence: TGTGCCAGCAGTGAAATAGGGCACCAAGAGACCCAGTACTTC. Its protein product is CASSEIGHQETQYF.

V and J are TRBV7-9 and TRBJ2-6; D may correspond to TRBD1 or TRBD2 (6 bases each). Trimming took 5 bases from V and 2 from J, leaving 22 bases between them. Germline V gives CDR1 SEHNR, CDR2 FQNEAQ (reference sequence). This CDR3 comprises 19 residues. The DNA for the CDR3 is TGTGCCAGCAGCCCCGAGAGGACAGAAGCGGGCCCTGGGGCCAACGTCCTGACTTTC. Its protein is CASSPERTEAGPGANVLTF.

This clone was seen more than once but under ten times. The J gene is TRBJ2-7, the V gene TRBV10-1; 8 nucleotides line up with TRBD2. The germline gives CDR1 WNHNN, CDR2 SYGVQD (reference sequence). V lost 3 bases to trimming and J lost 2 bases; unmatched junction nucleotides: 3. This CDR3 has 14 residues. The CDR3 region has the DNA TGCGCCAGCAGTGAAACCGGGGGGGCCTACGAGCAGTACTTC. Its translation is CASSETGGAYEQYF.

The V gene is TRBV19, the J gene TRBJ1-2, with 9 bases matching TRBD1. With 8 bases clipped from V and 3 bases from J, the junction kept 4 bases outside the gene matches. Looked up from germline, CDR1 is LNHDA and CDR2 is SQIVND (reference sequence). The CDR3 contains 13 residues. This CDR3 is CASGRDRDYGYTF. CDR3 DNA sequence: TGTGCCAGTGGCCGGGACAGGGACTATGGCTACACCTTC.

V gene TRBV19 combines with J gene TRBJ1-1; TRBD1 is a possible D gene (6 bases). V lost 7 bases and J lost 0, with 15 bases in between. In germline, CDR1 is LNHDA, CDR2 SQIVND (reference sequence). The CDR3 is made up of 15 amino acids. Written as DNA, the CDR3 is TGTGCCAGTAAGGGGGAGCATCTGATGAACACTGAAGCTTTCTTT. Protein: CASKGEHLMNTEAFF.

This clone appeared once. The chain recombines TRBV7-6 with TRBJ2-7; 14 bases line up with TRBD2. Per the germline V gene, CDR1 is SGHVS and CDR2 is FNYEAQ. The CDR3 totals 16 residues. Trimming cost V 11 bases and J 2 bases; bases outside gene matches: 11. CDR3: CAVAGLAGDGAYEQYF. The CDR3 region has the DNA TGTGCCGTGGCGGGACTAGCGGGAGATGGCGCCTACGAGCAGTACTTC.

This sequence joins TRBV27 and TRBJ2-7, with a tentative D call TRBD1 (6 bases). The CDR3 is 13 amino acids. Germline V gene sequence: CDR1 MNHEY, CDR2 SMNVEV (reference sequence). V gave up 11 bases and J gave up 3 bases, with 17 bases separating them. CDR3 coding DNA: TGTGCCGCAGGTGGGGACAACTTCTACGAGCAGTACTTC. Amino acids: CAAGGDNFYEQYF.

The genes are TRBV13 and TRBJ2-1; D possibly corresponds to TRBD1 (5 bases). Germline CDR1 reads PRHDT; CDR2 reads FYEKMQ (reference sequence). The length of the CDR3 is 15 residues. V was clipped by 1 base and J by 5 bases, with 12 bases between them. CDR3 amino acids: CASSLVPQTDNEQFF. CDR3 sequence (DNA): TGTGCCAGCAGCTTAGTTCCCCAGACAGACAATGAGCAGTTCTTC.

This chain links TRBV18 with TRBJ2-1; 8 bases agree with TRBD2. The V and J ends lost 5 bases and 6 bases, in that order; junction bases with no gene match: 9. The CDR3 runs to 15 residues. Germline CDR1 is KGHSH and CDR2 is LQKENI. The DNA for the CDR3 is TGTGCCAGCTCATTGGGCGGGAGGATCGTCAATGAGCAGTTCTTC. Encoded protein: CASSLGGRIVNEQFF.

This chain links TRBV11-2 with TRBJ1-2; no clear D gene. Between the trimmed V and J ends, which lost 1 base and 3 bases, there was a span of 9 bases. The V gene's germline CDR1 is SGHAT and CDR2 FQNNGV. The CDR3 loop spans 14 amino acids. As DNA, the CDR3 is TGTGCCAGCAGCTTAGGGGGAGGCGACTATGGCTACACCTTC. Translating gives CASSLGGGDYGYTF.

The CDR3 here is CSVEGPSGFYNEQFF. In nucleotides, the CDR3 is TGCAGCGTTGAAGGTCCTAGTGGGTTCTACAATGAGCAGTTCTTC. This chain connects TRBV29-1 to TRBJ2-1; no reliable D call. The CDR3 is 15 amino acids. Per germline, CDR1 SQVTM and CDR2 ANQGSEA. V was cut by 1 base and J by 3 bases, with 13 bases left in between.

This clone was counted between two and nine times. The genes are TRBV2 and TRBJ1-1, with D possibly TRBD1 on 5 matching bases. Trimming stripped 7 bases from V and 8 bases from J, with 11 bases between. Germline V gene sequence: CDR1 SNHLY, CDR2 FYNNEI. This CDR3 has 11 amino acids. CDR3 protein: CASKSRVEAFF. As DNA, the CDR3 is TGTGCCAGCAAATCCAGGGTAGAAGCTTTCTTT.

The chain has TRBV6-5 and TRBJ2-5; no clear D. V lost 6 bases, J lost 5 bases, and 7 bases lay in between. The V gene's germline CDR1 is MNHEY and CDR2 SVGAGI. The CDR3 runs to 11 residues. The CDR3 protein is CASRDWETQYF. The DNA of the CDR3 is TGTGCCAGCAGAGACTGGGAGACCCAGTACTTC.

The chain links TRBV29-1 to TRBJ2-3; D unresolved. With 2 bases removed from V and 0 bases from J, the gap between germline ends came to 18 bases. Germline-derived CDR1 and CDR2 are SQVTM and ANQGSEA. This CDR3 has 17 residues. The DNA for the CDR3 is TGCAGCGTTGAATTGTTTTTGTGGCAGAATAGCACAGATACGCAGTATTTT. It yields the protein CSVELFLWQNSTDTQYF.

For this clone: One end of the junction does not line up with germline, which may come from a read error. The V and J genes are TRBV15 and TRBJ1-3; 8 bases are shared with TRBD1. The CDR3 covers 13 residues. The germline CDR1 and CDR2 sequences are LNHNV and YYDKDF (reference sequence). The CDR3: CATSRDRTGHGIF. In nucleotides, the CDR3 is TGTGCCACCAGCAGAGATAGGACAGGGCACGGGATATTT. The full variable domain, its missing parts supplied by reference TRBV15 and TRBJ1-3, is DAMVIQNPRYQVTQFGKPVTLSCSQTLNHNVMYWYQQKSSQAPKLLFHYYDKDFNNEADTPDNFQSRRPNTSFCFLDIRSPGLGDTAMYLCATSRDRTGHGIFGEGSWLTVV.

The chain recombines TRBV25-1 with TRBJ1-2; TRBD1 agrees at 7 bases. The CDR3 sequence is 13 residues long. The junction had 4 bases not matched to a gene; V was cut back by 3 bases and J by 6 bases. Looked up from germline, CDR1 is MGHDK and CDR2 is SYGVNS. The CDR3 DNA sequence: TGTGCCAGCAGTGAGGAGACAGGGAATGGCTACACCTTC. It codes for CASSEETGNGYTF.

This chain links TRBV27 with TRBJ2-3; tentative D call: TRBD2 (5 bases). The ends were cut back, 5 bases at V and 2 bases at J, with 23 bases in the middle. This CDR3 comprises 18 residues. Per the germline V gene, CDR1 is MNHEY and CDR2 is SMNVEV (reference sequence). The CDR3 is CASSTFPPLATATDTQYF. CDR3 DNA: TGTGCCAGCAGTACATTTCCCCCTCTAGCAACGGCCACAGATACGCAGTATTTT.